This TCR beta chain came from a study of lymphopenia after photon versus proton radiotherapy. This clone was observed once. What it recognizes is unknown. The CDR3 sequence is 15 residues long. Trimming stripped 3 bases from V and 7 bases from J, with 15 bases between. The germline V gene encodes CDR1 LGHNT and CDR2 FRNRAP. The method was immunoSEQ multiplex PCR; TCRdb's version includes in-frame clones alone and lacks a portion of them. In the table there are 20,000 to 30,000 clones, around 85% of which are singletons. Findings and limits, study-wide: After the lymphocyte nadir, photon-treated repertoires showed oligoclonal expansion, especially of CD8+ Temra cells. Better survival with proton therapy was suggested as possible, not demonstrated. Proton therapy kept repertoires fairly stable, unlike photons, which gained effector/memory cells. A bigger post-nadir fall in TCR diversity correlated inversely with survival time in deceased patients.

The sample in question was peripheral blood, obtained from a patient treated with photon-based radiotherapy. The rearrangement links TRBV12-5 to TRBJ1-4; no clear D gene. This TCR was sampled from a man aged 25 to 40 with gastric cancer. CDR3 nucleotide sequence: TGTGCTAGTGGTTTTTCTTCTACTTTGGGTGAAAAACTGTTTTTT. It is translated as CASGFSSTLGEKLFF.